The present TCR beta chain was sequenced within a study of T cell repertoires in cytomegalovirus infection. A single record per CDR3 protein comes from TCRdb applying MiXCR to the reads. This sample has around 570,000 distinct CDR3 sequences, with under 45% found just once. Study-wide findings and caveats: Adding up the frequency of public TCR beta families identified people who carried CMV plus the relevant HLA.

Trimming cost V 5 bases and J 3 bases; bases outside gene matches: 4. The germline gives CDR1 MNHEY, CDR2 SVGAGI. CDR3 length: 15 residues. In regard to this clonotype: Its cognate antigen is unknown.

Specimen: cultured PBMCs, collected from culture after CMV antigen stimulation. The chain links TRBV6-5 to TRBJ2-5; 12 bases line up with TRBD2. This clonotype originated in a human donor in good health (CMV status not recorded). Some clones in this sample may be carry-over from other donors' samples. CDR3 loop: CASSRTSGVEETQYF. CDR3 in DNA: TGTGCCAGCAGTAGGACTAGCGGGGTTGAAGAGACCCAGTACTTC.